The 25 T cell receptor beta chains listed next were all sequenced from one sample in a study of HIV-infected children after antiretroviral therapy interruption. Treatment here: PENTA 11 planned treatment interruption arm or continuous ART arm. RNA-based 3' RACE libraries used unique molecular identifiers. MiXCR was run by TCRdb on the 3' RACE reads, yielding one entry per CDR3 protein. This sample has approximately 3,800 distinct CDR3 sequences, with over 4% found just once. Specimen: CD45RO+ CD8+ T cells from PBMCs, pooled from several time points, collected from a donor given antiretroviral therapy, either interrupted or continuous. Indicated subset: memory CD8+ CD45RO+ CD45RA- T cells. These receptor sequences come from a pool of human donors with HIV.

In its sample, this clonotype ranks as medium-sized. The CDR3 region has the DNA TGTGCCAGCAGCGCCGACCCCCCTTCCTACTACGAGCAGTACTTC. Its protein is CASSADPPSYYEQYF. This chain links TRBV5-5 with TRBJ2-7; D not certain. The V gene's germline CDR1 is SGHKS and CDR2 YYEKEE (reference sequence). V was clipped by 4 bases and J by 3 bases, with 17 bases between them. CDR3 length equals 15 residues.

This clonotype was counted many times. The chain has TRBV20-1 and TRBJ1-2; 9 bases are a match to TRBD1. CDR1 and CDR2 from the germline V gene are DFQATT and SNEGSKA (reference sequence). The CDR3 is made up of 12 amino acids. V was pared by 6 bases and J by 5 bases, with 4 bases of the junction left unmatched. The CDR3 nucleotides are TGCAGTGCGCCGGACAGGGGTTATGGCTACACCTTC. Translated: CSAPDRGYGYTF.

This clonotype is large (0.1 to 1%). This chain joins TRBV18 and TRBJ1-1; D is unresolved. V lost 0 bases, J lost 2 bases, and 10 bases lay in between. Germline assignment: CDR1 KGHSH and CDR2 LQKENI. The CDR3 totals 15 residues. In DNA, the CDR3 is TGTGCCAGCTCACCACCTTACAACTATAACACTGAAGCTTTCTTT. This sequence encodes CASSPPYNYNTEAFF.

Ten or more counts support this clonotype. The CDR3 reads CASSLGSGTNTGELFF. CDR3 nucleotide sequence: TGCGCCAGCAGCTTGGGAAGCGGAACGAACACCGGGGAGCTGTTTTTT. V usage is TRBV5-1 and J usage is TRBJ2-2; D may be TRBD2 (5 bases). From germline, CDR1 is SGHRS and CDR2 YFSETQ. The CDR3 has 16 residues. With 0 bases removed from V and 0 bases from J, the gap between germline ends came to 9 bases.

This clonotype was recorded a few times. V and J are TRBV25-1 and TRBJ2-3, with unresolved D. Trimming took off 0 bases at V and 0 bases at J, with 7 bases between the two ends. In germline, CDR1 is MGHDK, CDR2 SYGVNS. The CDR3 covers 15 residues. CDR3 amino acids: CASSEYLDSTDTQYF. For the CDR3, the DNA is TGTGCCAGCAGTGAATATCTTGACAGCACAGATACGCAGTATTTT. The full variable domain, its missing parts supplied by reference TRBV25-1 and TRBJ2-3, is EADIYQTPRYLVIGTGKKITLECSQTMGHDKMYWYQQDPGMELHLIHYSYGVNSTEKGDLSSESTVSRIRTEHFPLTLESARPSHTSQYLCASSEYLDSTDTQYFGPGTRLTVL.

Judged by abundance, this clonotype is medium-sized. The V gene is TRBV4-1, the J gene TRBJ1-2; 9 bases line up with TRBD1. Germline CDR1 and CDR2: MGHRA and YSYEKL. CDR3 length: 16 residues. The ends lost 7 bases at V and 2 bases at J; junction bases unmatched: 11. DNA for the CDR3: TGCGCCAGCACCCTAACACCCGGGACAGGGAACTATGGCTACACCTTC. It yields the protein CASTLTPGTGNYGYTF.

This clonotype was detected ten times or more. The chain is built from TRBV2 and TRBJ2-4; a possible D gene is TRBD1 (7 bases). From germline, CDR1 is SNHLY and CDR2 FYNNEI. Trimming pared 5 bases from V and 6 bases from J, leaving 14 bases between. The CDR3 runs to 14 residues. In DNA form, the CDR3 reads TGTGCCAGCAGTTTCAGGGGGGCGGGAAACATTCAGTACTTC. This sequence encodes CASSFRGAGNIQYF.

Ten or more counts support this clonotype. The V gene is TRBV27, the J gene TRBJ1-6; a possible D gene is TRBD1 (5 bases). The CDR3 runs to 15 residues. The V end lost 4 bases, the J end lost 8 bases, and 15 bases lay between the germline ends. Per the germline V gene, CDR1 is MNHEY and CDR2 is SMNVEV (reference sequence). CDR3 nucleotides: TGTGCCAGCAGTTCAGACATTGAGGGGTATTCACCCCTCCACTTT. Translating it yields CASSSDIEGYSPLHF.

This clonotype occurred many times. The rearrangement joins TRBV7-9 to TRBJ2-3; 8 nucleotides line up with TRBD2. There are 15 residues in the CDR3. Germline V gives CDR1 SEHNR, CDR2 FQNEAQ (reference sequence). Germline trimming cut 6 bases from V and 6 bases from J; bases unmatched to any gene: 11. The CDR3, as DNA: TGTGCCAGCAGACCCCCCGGGGGGGCCGGGGATACGCAGTATTTT. This encodes CASRPPGGAGDTQYF.

The table lists this clonotype with many counts. The rearrangement joins TRBV28 to TRBJ2-3, with a tentative D call TRBD2 (5 bases). V gave up 5 bases and J gave up 0 bases, with 15 bases separating them. CDR1 and CDR2 (germline): MDHEN, SYDVKM. The CDR3 runs 16 residues. This CDR3 is CASSPGIATSTDTQYF. In DNA, the CDR3 is TGTGCCAGCAGTCCGGGGATAGCAACTAGCACAGATACGCAGTATTTT.

This clonotype was recorded many times. V usage is TRBV30 and J usage is TRBJ2-7; tentatively, D is TRBD2 (5 bases). This CDR3 is 14 amino acids long. Germline V gene sequence: CDR1 GTSNPN, CDR2 SVGIG (reference sequence). Trimming took 2 bases from V and 3 from J, leaving 14 bases between them. The CDR3 sequence is CAWSPPAGIYEQYF. CDR3 DNA: TGTGCCTGGAGTCCCCCGGCCGGGATCTACGAGCAGTACTTC.

In this sample, this clonotype turned up many times. This rearrangement joins TRBV20-1 to TRBJ2-7; TRBD2 matches at 7 bases. J gave up 4 bases and V 2 bases, and 2 bases lay outside the gene matches. The CDR3 covers 12 residues. Germline lookup yields CDR1 DFQATT and CDR2 SNEGSKA (reference sequence). CDR3 in amino acids: CSARLADYEQYF. The CDR3 region has the DNA TGCAGTGCTAGACTAGCGGATTACGAGCAGTACTTC.

This clonotype is medium-sized by share. V usage is TRBV7-9 and J usage is TRBJ1-1, with no clear D. Trimming stripped 2 bases from V and 0 bases from J, with 4 bases between. Per the germline V gene, CDR1 is SEHNR and CDR2 is FQNEAQ (reference sequence). The CDR3 runs 13 residues. DNA for the CDR3: TGTGCCAGCAGCTTAAATGTGAACACTGAAGCTTTCTTT. This translates into CASSLNVNTEAFF. Complete variable domain (other parts from reference TRBV7-9 and TRBJ1-1): DTGVSQNPRHKITKRGQNVTFRCDPISEHNRLYWYRQTLGQGPEFLTYFQNEAQLEKSRLLSDRFSAERPKGSFSTLEIQRTEQGDSAMYLCASSLNVNTEAFFGQGTRLTVV.

The table lists this clonotype with many counts. The genes are TRBV12-3 or TRBV12-4 and TRBJ2-1; no clear D. CDR3 length: 17 amino acids. Trimming cost V 1 base and J 5 bases, with 18 bases left between them. CDR3 region: CASSLGEGYLTDNEQFF. In nucleotides, the CDR3 is TGTGCCAGCAGTTTAGGGGAAGGATACCTTACGGACAATGAGCAGTTCTTC.

This clonotype was seen repeatedly, ten times or more. The rearrangement uses TRBV6-2 or TRBV6-3 and TRBJ2-5; D is ambiguous. The V end lost 2 bases, the J end lost 3 bases, and 4 bases lay between the germline ends. CDR3 size: 12 residues. Germline V CDR1 and CDR2: MNHEY, SVGEGT. In DNA, the CDR3 is TGTGCCAGCAGTTACGCTAAAGAGACCCAGTACTTC. It encodes CASSYAKETQYF.

This clonotype is medium-sized by share. The gene calls are TRBV12-2 and TRBJ2-3; the DNA was not compared with TRBD1, the D call given in the table. TRBV12-2 is recorded as a pseudogene. The CDR3 has 18 amino acids. The CDR3 DNA sequence: TGTGCAAGTCGCCCACCGGGGGTTGGACCAGGGCGGTCAGATACGCAGTATTTT. Protein: CASRPPGVGPGRSDTQYF.

The sample holds many counts of this clonotype. The V and J genes are TRBV21-1 and TRBJ2-1; the table's TRBD2 call for D was not verified on the DNA. TRBV21-1 is annotated as a pseudogene. This CDR3 has 19 amino acids. CDR3 in DNA: TGTGCCAGCAGGCCTCTCGGAGACAGCGGGGGGGCGGTTTACAATGAGCAGTTCTTC. Amino acids: CASRPLGDSGGAVYNEQFF.

This clonotype is deemed medium-sized (0.01 to 0.1%). The CDR3 spells CASSLSSLSNEQFF. The DNA for the CDR3 is TGTGCCAGCAGTTTGAGTTCCCTTAGCAATGAGCAGTTCTTC. V gene TRBV28 combines with J gene TRBJ2-1; D gene unclear. CDR3 length: 14 residues. V was clipped by 3 bases and J by 6 bases, with 12 bases between them. Germline V gene lookup returns CDR1 MDHEN and CDR2 SYDVKM.

This clonotype was observed a few times. The J gene is TRBJ2-7, the V gene TRBV4-2; 12 bases line up with TRBD2. Unmatched junction bases numbered 6, after V lost 0 bases and J lost 3 bases. Germline V CDR1 and CDR2: LGHNA, YNFKEQ. This CDR3 contains 17 residues. The CDR3 sequence: CASSQDTRLAGDYEQYF. The CDR3 DNA reads as TGTGCCAGCAGCCAAGATACGAGACTAGCGGGAGACTACGAGCAGTACTTC.

This clonotype has a count of ten or more. The gene calls are TRBV20-1 and TRBJ1-2; D is unresolved. Germline V gene lookup returns CDR1 DFQATT and CDR2 SNEGSKA (reference sequence). Between the trimmed V and J ends, which lost 6 bases and 3 bases, there was a span of 17 bases. The CDR3 is 14 amino acids. Here the CDR3 reads CSARPREADYGYTF. The CDR3 DNA is TGCAGTGCCAGGCCCCGGGAGGCTGACTATGGCTACACCTTC.

This clonotype is termed medium-sized. V usage is TRBV7-3 and J usage is TRBJ1-1; the match to TRBD1 covers 10 bases. The junction had 4 bases not matched to a gene; V was cut back by 5 bases and J by 4 bases. This CDR3 region has 14 residues. Germline assignment: CDR1 SGHTA and CDR2 FQGTGA. CDR3 DNA sequence: TGTGCCAGCAGCCCCGGGGACAGGGGCACTGAAGCTTTCTTT. The encoded protein is CASSPGDRGTEAFF.

By its share, this clonotype is medium-sized. The chain has TRBV6-4 and TRBJ2-3, with D possibly matching TRBD2 (7 bases). CDR3 length equals 13 residues. V was clipped by 2 bases and J by 9 bases, with 12 bases between them. CDR1 MRHNA and CDR2 SNTAGT come from the germline V gene. CDR3 nucleotide sequence: TGTGCCAGCAGTGACGGGGGGGCCGGGACGCAGTATTTT. Translated, it gives CASSDGGAGTQYF.

This clonotype has ten or more counts. The CDR3 sequence: CASTQTGGPTDTQYF. DNA for the CDR3: TGTGCCAGCACCCAGACAGGGGGCCCCACAGATACGCAGTATTTT. The chain recombines TRBV6-5 with TRBJ2-3; TRBD1 matches at 10 bases. This CDR3 contains 15 residues. After removal of 7 bases from V and 2 bases from J, the junction contained 6 bases not matched to a gene. The germline V gene has CDR1 MNHEY and CDR2 SVGAGI.

This clonotype is deemed large. The chain combines TRBV5-1 with TRBJ2-3; tentatively, D is TRBD2 (6 bases). Trimming removed 0 bases from V and 2 bases from J, with 16 bases in between. The CDR3 length is 17 residues. Germline V gene sequence: CDR1 SGHRS, CDR2 YFSETQ. CDR3 loop: CASSLGDSYSPTDTQYF. As DNA, the CDR3 is TGCGCCAGCAGCTTGGGGGACTCGTACTCCCCCACAGATACGCAGTATTTT.

This chain links TRBV25-1 with TRBJ2-4; TRBD1 matches 9 bases. Germline V gene sequence: CDR1 MGHDK, CDR2 SYGVNS. This CDR3 has 16 amino acids. V lost 9 bases to trimming and J lost 1 base; unmatched junction nucleotides: 10. CDR3 in amino acids: CASSTGTGFAKNIQYF. The CDR3 DNA is TGTGCCAGTAGTACCGGGACAGGGTTCGCCAAAAACATTCAGTACTTC.